This TCR beta chain was sequenced in a study of Ad26.COV2.S vaccination and SARS-CoV-2 variants (dated by TCRdb to the early 2020s). Context from the whole study: Vaccine-arm donors were drawn from COV1001, a multicentre, randomized, double-blind, placebo-controlled phase I-IIa trial of Ad26.COV2.S in healthy adults. A total of 32 samples were included in the TCR-sequenced set, comprising 19 Ad26.COV2.S vaccine recipients, 5 placebo recipients and 8 SARS-CoV-2 convalescent individuals. Ad26.COV2.S was administered intramuscularly at a dose of 5x10^10 or 1x10^11 viral particles, either as one shot or as two shots given 56 days apart. Trial participants were randomized into five groups of five, in which low-dose or high-dose Ad26.COV2.S was given once or twice, or placebo was given on both occasions. TCRbeta repertoire sequencing served as the tool for gauging how specific and how broad the SARS-CoV-2-reactive T cell receptors were following Ad26.COV2.S vaccination. Throughout the experiments and outcome assessment, investigators stayed blinded to trial group allocation.

Overall results and qualifications from the work: The study was not powered to compare responses between vaccine doses or regimens. Non-spike TCR breadth was comparable between vaccine and placebo recipients, consistent with the vaccine containing only spike. Higher spike-specific TCR breadth was observed in Ad26.COV2.S recipients than in placebo recipients (P = 0.0014). The authors noted that the TCR breadth and depth analyses may have underestimated total T cell responses. After vaccination, substantial breadth of spike-specific CD8+ and CD4+ T cell responses was reported.

The treatment or condition label on this specimen signifies: around 19 received Ad26.COV2.S at low or high dose, single or two shots; about 5 received placebo; per-sample allocation not given. For vaccine and placebo recipients, repertoires were sequenced using samples collected on day 63 after the first injection. Cohort 1b enrolled about two dozen adults aged 18-55 years at a single site in Boston, USA, between 29 July and 7 August 2020. Ad26.COV2.S consisted of a replication-incompetent adenovirus type 26 vector by which a prefusion-stabilized SARS-CoV-2 spike protein from the original Wuhan strain was expressed. The germline V gene (reference sequence) sets CDR1 to SGHKS and CDR2 to YYEKEE. V is clipped by 2 bases and J by 4 bases, and the sequence between their germline boundaries is 10 bases long. The CDR3 has 14 amino acids, counting the end cysteine and phenylalanine. Just the 42-base CDR3 DNA is kept, in frame starting at base 1.

With respect to this clone: No antigen is known for it. Within one base of it there is no much larger clone, and no base qualities were kept.

The immunoSEQ Assay was used to sequence TCRbeta CDR3 regions. After extraction, genomic DNA underwent amplification by bias-controlled multiplex PCR, followed by high-throughput sequencing. In the authors' own workflow: To quantify the absolute abundance of every unique TCRbeta CDR3 region, sequences were collapsed and filtered. T cell fraction was estimated by normalizing TCRbeta template counts to usable DNA, which was measured by amplifying reference genes present in all nucleated cells. Repertoire TCRs were annotated as SARS-CoV-2-specific by exact matching of V gene, CDR3 amino acid sequence and J gene to a known reactive TCR set. The reference SARS-CoV-2 TCR set was derived from MIRA and filtered for enrichment in COVID-19-positive ImmuneCODE repertoires, a step that removed public or cross-reactive TCRs. Using the MIRA antigens, annotated TCRs were further analysed by specific ORF or by position within an ORF. Breadth was defined as the number of annotated unique rearrangements divided by the total number of unique productive rearrangements, and depth was defined as the summed frequency of the annotated unique rearrangements. Two-sided Wilcoxon rank-sum tests were applied when comparing TCR breadth between groups. TCRdb took this table from immuneACCESS and kept in-frame rearrangements with V and J called. Such tables lack part of the clones; where checked against another copy, unresolved V genes explain under half of the gap, and the rest is unexplained. For V, J and clone size, that table is used; D and trimming come from the DNA. The sample contains some 340,000 clones, approximately 86% of them found a single time. The ten biggest clones cover 2% to 2.5% of the sample.

The rearranged chain carries TRBV5-5 and TRBJ1-5; the D gene is perhaps TRBD1, on 5 matching bases. Sequences were derived from peripheral blood, sampled in a trial of Ad26.COV2.S vaccine versus placebo. This receptor was obtained from a person aged 18-65 years who received the Ad26.COV2.S COVID-19 vaccine or a placebo. The nucleotide sequence is TGTGCCAGCAGCTTAAATGGGGGGAATCAGCCCCAGCATTTT. It codes for CASSLNGGNQPQHF.